This record covers a single T cell receptor beta chain. What it binds is not known. The record originates from a study of radiotherapy plus CTLA-4 blockade in lung cancer. Study observations and caveats: Blood-borne expansion of tumor-derived TCR clones followed radiotherapy plus ipilimumab. Increased serum interferon-beta after radiation also reportedly predicted response strongly.

The study treated chemo-refractory metastatic non-small-cell lung cancer patients with focal radiation plus ipilimumab CTLA-4 blockade. The data were produced by immunoSEQ multiplex PCR, yet TCRdb's version contains in-frame clones alone and is incomplete. The sample has roughly 75,000 clones; about 80% are singletons. The CDR3 consists of 14 residues. Germline CDR1 and CDR2: MNHNY and SVGAGI (reference sequence). V dropped 0 bases and J dropped 4 bases, with 7 bases sitting between them. This sample comprised peripheral blood, obtained from a patient treated with radiotherapy plus ipilimumab. This TCR was sampled from a human donor with non-small cell lung cancer who had stable disease on radiotherapy plus ipilimumab. The chain combines TRBV6-6 with TRBJ1-5; no definite D call. Here the CDR3 DNA reads TGTGCCAGCAGTTACTCGACGGGTAATCAGCCCCAGCATTTT. It yields the protein CASSYSTGNQPQHF.